These T cell receptor beta chains were read from a single sample in a study of vaccination and CD4 T cells after COVID-19. No cognate antigen is known for these TCRs. A single record per CDR3 protein comes from TCRdb applying MiXCR to the PCR reads. The sample has 13,000 to 15,000 distinct CDR3 sequences, about 35% seen once. The material sequenced was cultured CD4+ T cells from blood. The receptors were gathered from a human donor with COVID-19. Both conserved end residues are part of each CDR3. D genes are given only for firm matches. Size is stated for part of the rows, as once, few or many counts, or as a class when the clone is expanded.

>.|TRBJ1-3|TRBD1|TRBV18
CASSPQGAFGNTIYF
TGTGCCAGCTCACCACAGGGGGCCTTTGGAAACACCATATATTTT
>.|TRBJ2-3|TRBD1|TRBV7-9
CASSLNGQGGTDTQYF
TGTGCCAGCAGTCTTAATGGACAGGGTGGCACAGATACGCAGTATTTT
>few|TRBJ1-2|TRBD1|TRBV6-1
CASTGQGAASYTF
TGTGCCAGCACCGGACAGGGGGCGGCTAGCTACACCTTC
>few|TRBJ2-6|.|TRBV27
CASSLAPQAGANVLTF
TGTGCCAGCAGTTTAGCCCCTCAGGCTGGGGCCAACGTCCTGACTTTC
>.|TRBJ2-7|.|TRBV7-2
CASSSWDSPYEQYF
TGTGCCAGCAGCTCTTGGGACTCCCCCTACGAGCAGTACTTC
>.|TRBJ2-3|TRBD2|TRBV20-1
CSAGGRGLAGAPDTQYF
TGCAGTGCTGGAGGTAGAGGACTAGCGGGGGCCCCAGATACGCAGTATTTT
>few|TRBJ2-3|.|TRBV29-1
CSVETGSSDTQYF
TGCAGCGTTGAAACAGGGAGTTCGGATACGCAGTATTTT
>.|TRBJ2-5|.|TRBV25-1
CASSRQGLYEETQYF
TGTGCCAGCAGTCGCCAAGGGCTATACGAAGAGACCCAGTACTTC
>.|TRBJ2-7|TRBD1|TRBV7-2
CASSLHLGQGSYEQYF
TGTGCCAGCAGCTTACATCTGGGACAGGGTTCCTACGAGCAGTACTTC
>.|TRBJ1-5|TRBD1|TRBV19
CASAGLTGGSQPQHF
TGTGCCAGCGCCGGATTGACAGGGGGCTCTCAGCCCCAGCATTTT
>.|TRBJ2-1|TRBD2|TRBV7-9
CASSFSGGANNEQFF
TGTGCCAGCAGCTTTAGCGGGGGGGCGAACAATGAGCAGTTCTTC
>.|TRBJ2-5|TRBD2|TRBV7-2
CASSRSGGALQTQYF
TGTGCCAGCAGCCGCAGCGGGGGGGCACTGCAGACCCAGTACTTC
>.|TRBJ1-6|.|TRBV11-2
CASSLVALHF
TGTGCCAGCAGCTTAGTGGCCCTCCACTTT
>.|TRBJ2-5|.|TRBV19
CASSIRAGRQETQYF
TGTGCCAGTAGTATTAGGGCGGGGAGGCAAGAGACCCAGTACTTC
>.|TRBJ2-3|.|TRBV7-2
CASSFGARPTDTQYF
TGTGCCAGCAGCTTTGGGGCGAGGCCCACAGATACGCAGTATTTT
>.|TRBJ1-1|.|TRBV11-2
CASSLEFGARNTEAFF
TGTGCCAGCAGCTTAGAGTTCGGGGCGCGGAACACTGAAGCTTTCTTT
>few|TRBJ1-5|.|TRBV19
CASSITEDQPQHF
TGTGCCAGTAGTATAACAGAGGATCAGCCCCAGCATTTT
>.|TRBJ1-6|.|TRBV27
CASSWGPQGNSPLHF
TGTGCCAGCAGTTGGGGCCCGCAGGGGAATTCACCCCTCCACTTT
>.|TRBJ2-7|.|TRBV7-2
CASSPRSEEQYF
TGTGCCAGCAGCCCCCGTAGCGAGGAGCAGTACTTC
>.|TRBJ1-1|.|TRBV30
CAWTLDGFLNTEAFF
TGTGCCTGGACGTTGGACGGCTTCCTGAACACTGAAGCTTTCTTT
>once|TRBJ1-3|.|TRBV14
CASSFDWTSNTIYF
TGTGCCAGCAGCTTCGACTGGACTTCTAACACCATATATTTT
>.|TRBJ1-1|.|TRBV11-1
CASSLGEHTEAFF
TGTGCCAGCAGCTTAGGAGAGCACACTGAAGCTTTCTTT
>.|TRBJ1-1|.|TRBV11-3
CASSLDPGGAGSPHTEAFF
TGTGCCAGCAGCTTAGATCCGGGGGGCGCAGGAAGTCCTCACACTGAAGCTTTCTTT
>.|TRBJ2-3|TRBD2|TRBV12-3/TRBV12-4
CASSRTLAGYTDTQYF
TGTGCCAGCAGCCGCACTCTAGCGGGGTACACAGATACGCAGTATTTT
>few|TRBJ2-2|TRBD1|TRBV30
CAWTGQAAGELFF
TGTGCCTGGACCGGACAGGCAGCCGGGGAGCTGTTTTTT
>.|TRBJ2-2|TRBD2|TRBV7-9
CASSSGLAGGWGNTGELFF
TGTGCCAGCAGCTCGGGACTAGCGGGCGGATGGGGAAACACCGGGGAGCTGTTTTTT
>.|TRBJ2-1|TRBD1|TRBV11-2
CASSLETGYNEQFF
TGTGCCAGCAGCTTAGAGACAGGGTACAATGAGCAGTTCTTC
>.|TRBJ1-2|.|TRBV19
CASSSQGGYGHTF
TGTGCCAGTAGTTCACAGGGCGGCTATGGCCACACCTTC
>few|TRBJ1-6|.|TRBV7-2
CASSLGFTSPLHF
TGTGCCAGCAGCTTAGGGTTTACTTCACCCCTCCACTTT